This T cell receptor (beta chain) was sequenced during a study of high-grade serous ovarian cancer treatment subgroups (dated by TCRdb to the early 2020s). Describing the broader study: A mean of around 13,000 reads and 6,500 to 9,500 unique TCR beta rearrangements per sample was generated by sequencing. A cohort of about 30 patients was included: some 10 with no residual disease after primary surgery (R0), some 10 who were excellent NACT responders, and some 10 who were poor NACT responders. In total there were approximately 94 samples, since every patient provided one primary tumor sample and two metastatic tumor samples. The study profiled TCR beta repertoires in high-grade serous ovarian cancer patients grouped by complete gross resection or neoadjuvant chemotherapy response under a laparoscopic triage algorithm.

The CDR3 spans 14 residues, from the cysteine through the phenylalanine. Only CDR3 DNA remains: 42 bases, in frame from the first base. The V end loses 3 bases and the J end loses 3 bases, and a stretch of 11 bases separates them. CDR1 is given as LNHDA and CDR2 as SQIVND, both from the germline V gene (reference sequence). Study-wide conclusions, independent of this receptor: TCR clonal relatedness was found to be positively correlated with neoantigen level and, by trend, with copy number variation and mutation load derived from whole-genome sequencing. TCR repertoire analyses were focused on CDR3, and CDR1 and CDR2 were not analyzed. Because bulk tumor TCR sequencing provided no spatial information, insight into HGSC tumor complexity and diversity was limited. Repertoire similarity between tumors from the same patient ranged from roughly 0.095 to 0.85, while tumors from different patients showed almost no similarity.

This clone was counted between two and nine times. It has no known antigen specificity. Within one base of it there is no much larger clone, and no base qualities were kept. The 80 to 95 tumor samples were subjected to high-throughput TCR profiling using ImmunoSEQ. Concerning the study's data processing: Repertoire diversity metrics included richness (unique productive sequences), clonality, evenness and relatedness; Bhattacharyya coefficient assessed similarity between samples. A sensitivity analysis excluded TCRs with fewer than two reads and gave consistent conclusions. This is the immuneACCESS table as TCRdb keeps it, with only in-frame sequences that have V and J called. A part of the clones is gone; compared with another copy, unresolved V genes explain less than half, and the rest is unexplained. V and J calls and clone size are as listed in that table; D and trimming were resolved from the DNA. The sample contains around 9,600 clones, less than 90% of them found a single time. Approximately 1.7% of the sample goes to the ten largest clones.

Tumor samples were collected prior to definitive surgery or chemotherapy. Genomic DNA was extracted by the MD Anderson Biospecimen Extraction Resource, and TCR sequencing was done by the MD Anderson Cancer Genomics Laboratory. The sequenced material came from tumor tissue. The sequence links TRBV19 to TRBJ1-2; the D gene identity is not certain. This TCR derives from a human donor with high-grade serous ovarian cancer. This receptor has the CDR3 CASSIQSLHYGYTF. The DNA sequence follows: TGTGCCAGTAGTATCCAGAGTCTTCACTATGGCTACACCTTC.